The 13 T cell receptor beta chains listed next were all sequenced from one sample in a study of T cell repertoires in cytomegalovirus infection. TCRdb fed the reads into MiXCR, producing one record per CDR3 protein. The repertoire holds under 850,000 distinct CDR3 sequences, with approximately 40% as singletons. Sequenced material: PBMCs. These receptors were obtained from a human donor in good health (CMV status not recorded). Some clones in this sample may be carry-over from other donors' samples.

Only a few counts were recorded for this clonotype. CDR3 loop: CASSYEQGAETQYF. CDR3 in DNA: TGTGCCAGCAGTTACGAACAGGGGGCAGAGACCCAGTACTTC. The chain combines TRBV6-1 with TRBJ2-5; the match to TRBD1 covers 9 bases. CDR1 and CDR2 from the germline V gene are MNHNS and SASEGT. CDR3 length equals 14 residues. V lost 5 bases to trimming and J lost 4 bases; unmatched junction nucleotides: 5.

The chain carries TRBV7-9 and TRBJ2-1; weak D call: TRBD1 (6 bases). Germline values: CDR1 SEHNR, CDR2 FQNEAQ (reference sequence). The CDR3 has 14 residues. The ends were cut back, 5 bases at V and 2 bases at J, with 10 bases in the middle. CDR3 coding DNA: TGTGCCAGCAGCCTTACAGGGCCCTACAATGAGCAGTTCTTC. Encoded protein: CASSLTGPYNEQFF. The full variable domain, its missing parts supplied by reference TRBV7-9 and TRBJ2-1, is DTGVSQNPRHKITKRGQNVTFRCDPISEHNRLYWYRQTLGQGPEFLTYFQNEAQLEKSRLLSDRFSAERPKGSFSTLEIQRTEQGDSAMYLCASSLTGPYNEQFFGPGTRLTVL.

The chain uses TRBV7-8 and TRBJ2-2; 7 positions match TRBD2. V gave up 5 bases and J gave up 5 bases; unmatched junction bases: 17. This CDR3 spans 18 amino acids. From germline, CDR1 is SGHVS and CDR2 FQNEAQ. This CDR3 is CASSPNPLGVGGTGELFF. The DNA of the CDR3 is TGTGCCAGCAGCCCAAACCCGTTAGGGGTGGGAGGGACCGGGGAGCTGTTTTTT.

This clonotype was detected only a few times. The chain carries TRBV28 and TRBJ1-1; TRBD1 agrees at 7 bases. Germline CDR1 MDHEN, CDR2 SYDVKM. With 5 bases clipped from V and 4 bases from J, the junction kept 4 bases outside the gene matches. The CDR3 runs 13 residues. CDR3 region: CASSARQGTEAFF. The CDR3 DNA reads TGTGCCAGCAGTGCCAGACAGGGCACTGAAGCTTTCTTT.

This clonotype was picked up many times. The CDR3 sequence is CASSLRTSGSIYEQFF. The CDR3 DNA follows: TGTGCCAGCAGCTTAAGAACTAGCGGGAGTATCTATGAGCAGTTCTTC. The V gene is TRBV7-8, the J gene TRBJ2-1; TRBD2 aligns across 11 bases. The germline V gene has CDR1 SGHVS and CDR2 FQNEAQ. The CDR3 covers 16 residues. With V trimmed by 2 bases and J by 8 bases, 8 bases remained unmatched.

This sequence joins TRBV2 and TRBJ2-1, with D tentatively TRBD1 or TRBD2 (5 bases each). Between the trimmed V and J ends, which lost 6 bases and 3 bases, there was a span of 24 bases. CDR1 and CDR2 from the germline V gene are SNHLY and FYNNEI. CDR3 size: 18 residues. Here the CDR3 reads CASRAGTEGPTSYNEQFF. The DNA for the CDR3 is TGTGCCAGCAGGGCCGGGACCGAGGGGCCTACGAGCTACAATGAGCAGTTCTTC. Full variable domain (missing parts from reference TRBV2 and TRBJ2-1): EPEVTQTPSHQVTQMGQEVILRCVPISNHLYFYWYRQILGQKVEFLVSFYNNEISEKSEIFDDQFSVERPDGSNFTLKIRSTKLEDSAMYFCASRAGTEGPTSYNEQFFGPGTRLTVL.

This clonotype has at least ten counts. The rearrangement uses TRBV7-2 and TRBJ1-1; D unresolved. The germline V gene encodes CDR1 SGHTA and CDR2 FQGNSA. The CDR3 has 13 amino acids. Trimming removed 0 bases from V and 1 base from J, with 3 bases in between. In DNA, the CDR3 is TGTGCCAGCAGCTTAGCGCGGAACACTGAAGCTTTCTTT. It codes for CASSLARNTEAFF.

This clonotype came up many times. This chain links TRBV7-7 with TRBJ2-2; the D gene is possibly TRBD2 (6 bases). CDR3 length: 15 residues. V was shortened by 0 bases and J by 5 bases, with 10 bases between the two germline ends. Germline CDR1 SSHAT, CDR2 FNYEAQ (reference sequence). CDR3 amino acids: CASSLALGGTGELFF. The CDR3 coding sequence is TGTGCCAGCAGCTTAGCTCTGGGGGGAACCGGGGAGCTGTTTTTT.

This clonotype has more than one count but fewer than ten. The chain links TRBV6-1 to TRBJ2-5; maybe TRBD2 (6 bases). Per germline, CDR1 MNHNS and CDR2 SASEGT. The V and J ends lost 6 bases and 5 bases respectively, with 25 bases between them. The CDR3 sequence is 17 residues long. In DNA, the CDR3 is TGTGCCAGCAGGGAACTAGTAGGTCGGGGGACCCGGGAGACCCAGTACTTC. This encodes CASRELVGRGTRETQYF.

This clonotype was recorded a few times. The genes are TRBV5-1 and TRBJ1-2; D unresolved. Germline V CDR1 and CDR2: SGHRS, YFSETQ. This CDR3 spans 14 amino acids. The germline V and J ends were trimmed by 1 base and 2 bases, with 9 bases remaining between them. The CDR3 sequence: CASSLKQSNYGYTF. DNA of the CDR3: TGCGCCAGCAGCTTGAAACAGTCAAACTATGGCTACACCTTC.

The chain carries TRBV5-4 and TRBJ2-5; D not certain. The CDR3 spans 13 residues. V gave up 0 bases and J gave up 4 bases, with 7 bases separating them. Germline V gives CDR1 SGHNT, CDR2 YYREEE (reference sequence). CDR3: CASSLEVVETQYF. The CDR3 DNA sequence: TGTGCCAGCAGCTTGGAGGTGGTAGAGACCCAGTACTTC.

This clonotype has a single count. This chain connects TRBV11-2 to TRBJ1-3; D is unclear. CDR1 is SGHAT, CDR2 FQNNGV, per germline. V lost 5 bases, J lost 7 bases, and 18 bases lay in between. This CDR3 region has 15 residues. This CDR3 is CASSPLTYSDNTIYF. The CDR3 DNA reads as TGTGCCAGCAGCCCTCTGACCTACTCGGACAACACCATATATTTT.

V and J are TRBV19 and TRBJ2-7; D gene uncertain. Trimming pared 6 bases from V and 7 bases from J, leaving 19 bases between. Germline CDR1 reads LNHDA; CDR2 reads SQIVND (reference sequence). CDR3 length: 14 residues. This chain's CDR3 is CASRGGTSLIEQYF. For the CDR3, the DNA is TGTGCCAGTAGGGGCGGCACCTCTTTGATTGAGCAGTACTTC. The full variable domain, with the rest looked up from reference TRBV19 and TRBJ2-7, is DGGITQSPKYLFRKEGQNVTLSCEQNLNHDAMYWYRQDPGQGLRLIYYSQIVNDFQKGDIAEGYSVSREKKESFPLTVTSAQKNPTAFYLCASRGGTSLIEQYFGPGTRLTVT.